This TCR beta chain was documented in a study of blood T cell repertoires in COVID-19. At the level of the study: Both acute and convalescent COVID-19 samples were obtained from the United States, Italy and Spain. The cDNA or gDNA used as material had been derived from T cells, B-cell-depleted T cells, or PBMCs.

Only in-frame clones appear in the TCRdb table, and some are missing; sequencing was by immunoSEQ multiplex PCR. The data hold over 110,000 clones, with 65% to 80% observed a single time. This TCR was sampled from an older woman with acute or convalescent COVID-19. The sample was peripheral blood.

CDR3: CASSSAEQETQYF. As DNA, the CDR3 is TGTGCCAGCAGTTCTGCGGAACAAGAGACCCAGTACTTC. The chain recombines TRBV28 with TRBJ2-5; D is ambiguous. Per the germline V gene, CDR1 is MDHEN and CDR2 is SYDVKM. CDR3 length: 13 amino acids. V shed 4 bases and J shed 2 bases, with 8 bases lying between them.